Sequencing of this T cell receptor beta chain was carried out in a study of response to subunit inactivated influenza vaccine. In regard to this clonotype: Its antigen is currently unknown.

This CDR3 spans 15 amino acids. Germline V gives CDR1 LGHNA, CDR2 YNFKEQ. V was cut by 0 bases and J by 2 bases, with 8 bases left in between. TCRdb itself ran the RT-PCR reads through MiXCR, one entry per CDR3 protein. The sample records about 520,000 distinct CDR3 sequences, 9.5% to 12% being singletons. Findings and limits, study-wide: Authors suggested few new T cells are recruited by each seasonal influenza vaccination.

Sample: PBMCs from blood, taken 35 to 45 days after vaccination. The clonotype comes from a man between 50 and 59 years old who received an inactivated influenza vaccine. The J gene is TRBJ1-5, the V gene TRBV4-2; D gene uncertain. CDR3 loop: CASSQETRGNQPQHF. In nucleotides, the CDR3 is TGTGCCAGCAGCCAAGAGACGAGGGGCAATCAGCCCCAGCATTTT.